These 30 T cell receptor beta chains were all obtained from the same sample, sequenced in a study of shared clonotypes between healthy human individuals. Profiled with immunoSEQ multiplex PCR; TCRdb holds only in-frame clones, not every one. Of roughly 2,000,000 clones listed, about 95% are singletons. The naive CD8 fraction comprised CD45RO-negative cells positively selected for CCR7 and excluded terminally differentiated effector memory CD45RA+ cells. The sequenced sample was naive CD8+ T cells sorted from blood. These TCRs come from a man between 18 and 29 years old in good health.

With regard to this clone: Different DNA sequences within this sample yield the same CDR3. V is TRBV6-5 and J is TRBJ1-2; perhaps TRBD1 as D (6 bases). With 6 bases removed from V and 4 bases from J, the gap between germline ends came to 12 bases. Germline V lookup: CDR1 MNHEY, CDR2 SVGAGI. There are 13 residues in the CDR3. The CDR3 nucleotides read TGTGCCAGCAGCCCTGGACAGAGCTATGGCTACACCTTC. Translated: CASSPGQSYGYTF.

V usage is TRBV28 and J usage is TRBJ1-1; 10 bases line up with TRBD1. The germline V gene encodes CDR1 MDHEN and CDR2 SYDVKM. The CDR3 has 15 amino acids. Germline trimming cut 6 bases from V and 4 bases from J; bases unmatched to any gene: 8. DNA of the CDR3: TGTGCCAGCAGCCGACAGGGGGCGTGGGGCACTGAAGCTTTCTTT. Translated: CASSRQGAWGTEAFF.

The chain uses TRBV2 and TRBJ2-7; D gene uncertain. CDR1 and CDR2 from the germline V gene are SNHLY and FYNNEI. The length of the CDR3 is 14 residues. V lost 0 bases to trimming and J lost 3 bases, with 9 bases between them. CDR3 in amino acids: CASSEARINYEQYF. The CDR3 nucleotides read TGTGCCAGCAGTGAAGCAAGGATCAACTACGAGCAGTACTTC.

This chain joins TRBV13 and TRBJ2-5; D possibly corresponds to TRBD2 (6 bases). The germline V gene has CDR1 PRHDT and CDR2 FYEKMQ (reference sequence). The CDR3 runs 16 residues. With 5 bases removed from V and 0 bases from J, the gap between germline ends came to 16 bases. For the CDR3, the DNA is TGTGCCAGCAGCCCACGGGACTTACAGTACCAAGAGACCCAGTACTTC. Its translation is CASSPRDLQYQETQYF.

Concerning this clone itself: Other DNA sequences in this specimen translate into the identical CDR3. The rearrangement links TRBV4-1 to TRBJ2-1; 14 nucleotides match TRBD2. J was trimmed by 6 bases and V by 3 bases; bases with no gene match: 1. Germline V gene data show CDR1 as MGHRA and CDR2 as YSYEKL. The CDR3 is 15 residues long. CDR3 residues: CASSQTSGGGNEQFF. The CDR3 bases are TGCGCCAGCAGCCAGACTAGCGGGGGGGGCAATGAGCAGTTCTTC.

The rearrangement uses TRBV7-8 and TRBJ2-7; the match to TRBD2 covers 11 bases. Germline CDR1 is SGHVS and CDR2 is FQNEAQ. V was pared by 3 bases and J by 7 bases, with 8 bases of the junction left unmatched. The CDR3 runs to 15 residues. CDR3 amino acids: CASSFGLAGGGEQYF. The CDR3 nucleotides are TGTGCCAGCAGCTTCGGCCTAGCGGGAGGAGGTGAGCAGTACTTC. Drawing the rest from reference TRBV7-8 and TRBJ2-7, the complete variable domain is GAGVSQSPRYKVAKRGQDVALRCDPISGHVSLFWYQQALGQGPEFLTYFQNEAQLDKSGLPSDRFFAERPEGSVSTLKIQRTQQEDSAVYLCASSFGLAGGGEQYFGPGTRLTVT.

The rearrangement joins TRBV19 to TRBJ2-7; 7 bases are shared with TRBD1. V shed 5 bases, J shed 6 bases, and the junction held 10 bases outside the gene matches. CDR1 LNHDA and CDR2 SQIVND come from the germline V gene (reference sequence). The CDR3 is made up of 14 amino acids. The CDR3 loop is CASSEDRISLEQYF. The CDR3 DNA follows: TGTGCCAGTAGTGAGGACAGGATTTCCCTCGAGCAGTACTTC. The complete variable domain, with remaining parts taken from reference TRBV19 and TRBJ2-7, reads DGGITQSPKYLFRKEGQNVTLSCEQNLNHDAMYWYRQDPGQGLRLIYYSQIVNDFQKGDIAEGYSVSREKKESFPLTVTSAQKNPTAFYLCASSEDRISLEQYFGPGTRLTVT.

This chain uses TRBV7-9 with TRBJ2-1; 13 nucleotides agree with TRBD2. The germline V gene encodes CDR1 SEHNR and CDR2 FQNEAQ (reference sequence). This CDR3 is built from 18 residues. With V trimmed by 3 bases and J by 5 bases, 10 bases remained unmatched. CDR3 bases: TGTGCCAGCAGCTTCCCACTAGCGGGAGGGCCCGGGGACAATGAGCAGTTCTTC. Its translation: CASSFPLAGGPGDNEQFF.

The chain uses TRBV10-3 and TRBJ1-2; TRBD1 matches at 8 bases. Unmatched junction bases numbered 8, after V lost 7 bases and J lost 7 bases. The CDR3 is 13 residues long. Germline V CDR1 and CDR2: ENHRY, SYGVKD. CDR3 in DNA: TGTGCCATCAATGGACAGGGCCACTCTGGCTACACCTTC. Its translation is CAINGQGHSGYTF.

The chain employs TRBV6-1 and TRBJ2-7; 11 nucleotides agree with TRBD2. This CDR3 has 14 amino acids. Trimming at V came to 7 bases and at J to 7 bases, leaving 9 bases not matched to a gene. The V gene's germline CDR1 is MNHNS and CDR2 SASEGT. The CDR3 protein is CASKLLAGVDEQYF. DNA for the CDR3: TGTGCCAGCAAATTACTAGCGGGGGTGGATGAGCAGTACTTC.

On this clone itself: Other DNA variants within this sample encode the same CDR3. V usage is TRBV30 and J usage is TRBJ1-5; 8 bases are a match to TRBD1. The length of the CDR3 is 14 residues. J was trimmed by 6 bases and V by 3 bases; bases with no gene match: 7. Germline V CDR1 and CDR2: GTSNPN, SVGIG (reference sequence). The CDR3 loop reads CAWSPGQGRQPQHF. The CDR3 DNA reads as TGTGCCTGGAGCCCCGGACAGGGACGTCAGCCCCAGCATTTT.

Of note for this clone: This sample also contains other DNA sequences that code for the same CDR3. V usage is TRBV19 and J usage is TRBJ1-1; D gene uncertain. Trimming took 3 bases from V and 5 from J, leaving 7 bases between them. This CDR3 comprises 12 residues. Germline V gene data show CDR1 as LNHDA and CDR2 as SQIVND (reference sequence). This CDR3 reads CASSIEGTEAFF. The CDR3 bases are TGTGCCAGTAGTATCGAGGGAACTGAAGCTTTCTTT.

The V call is TRBV30, the J call TRBJ1-2; a weak D match, TRBD1 (6 bases). This CDR3 contains 13 residues. Trimming took off 2 bases at V and 7 bases at J, with 14 bases between the two ends. Germline CDR1 and CDR2: GTSNPN and SVGIG (reference sequence). The CDR3, as DNA: TGTGCCTGGAGTCACAGGGAGGAAGGTGGCTACACCTTC. Translation: CAWSHREEGGYTF.

The V gene is TRBV11-2, the J gene TRBJ1-5; D unresolved. In germline, CDR1 is SGHAT, CDR2 FQNNGV. This CDR3 has 15 residues. V shed 0 bases and J shed 5 bases, with 11 bases lying between them. In nucleotides, the CDR3 is TGTGCCAGCAGCTTAGAGGCGGCGGAGGATCAGCCCCAGCATTTT. This gives the protein CASSLEAAEDQPQHF.

The chain recombines TRBV6-1 with TRBJ2-7; D is undetermined. V dropped 2 bases and J dropped 2 bases, with 7 bases sitting between them. Looked up from germline, CDR1 is MNHNS and CDR2 is SASEGT. The CDR3 loop spans 13 amino acids. The CDR3 is CASSESTAYEQYF. In nucleotides, the CDR3 is TGTGCCAGCAGTGAAAGCACGGCCTACGAGCAGTACTTC.

The CDR3 reads CASSEEVAGGPETQYF. In DNA, the CDR3 is TGTGCCAGCAGTGAAGAGGTAGCGGGGGGGCCGGAGACCCAGTACTTC. The rearrangement links TRBV2 to TRBJ2-5; 11 bases are shared with TRBD2. This CDR3 contains 16 residues. V gave up 1 base and J gave up 5 bases; unmatched junction bases: 6. Germline loops: CDR1 SNHLY, CDR2 FYNNEI. Together with reference TRBV2 and TRBJ2-5, the CDR3 gives the full variable domain: EPEVTQTPSHQVTQMGQEVILRCVPISNHLYFYWYRQILGQKVEFLVSFYNNEISEKSEIFDDQFSVERPDGSNFTLKIRSTKLEDSAMYFCASSEEVAGGPETQYFGPGTRLLVL.

The chain employs TRBV4-3 and TRBJ2-7, with 14 bases lining up with TRBD2. J was trimmed by 4 bases and V by 0 bases; bases with no gene match: 2. The CDR3 extends over 16 amino acids. Germline V gene lookup returns CDR1 LGHNA and CDR2 YSLEER. The CDR3 DNA follows: TGCGCCAGCAGCCAAGATGGGACTAGCGGGAGATACGAGCAGTACTTC. Its protein is CASSQDGTSGRYEQYF.

Comment on this clone: The sample has other DNA sequences that encode this CDR3 too. The J gene is TRBJ2-1, the V gene TRBV10-3; no definite D call. V lost 0 bases to trimming and J lost 4 bases, with 7 bases between them. Germline V CDR1 and CDR2: ENHRY, SYGVKD. There are 14 residues in the CDR3. CDR3 bases: TGTGCCATCAGTGAGTCCGGCGGTTACAATGAGCAGTTCTTC. This gives the protein CAISESGGYNEQFF.

V gene TRBV5-1 combines with J gene TRBJ2-7, with 12 bases that match TRBD2. The CDR3 sequence is 16 residues long. Germline CDR1 is SGHRS and CDR2 is YFSETQ. After removal of 4 bases from V and 0 bases from J, the junction contained 5 bases not matched to a gene. CDR3 in DNA: TGCGCCAGCAGCCTCACTAGCGGGGGGTACTCCTACGAGCAGTACTTC. Translation gives CASSLTSGGYSYEQYF.

V usage is TRBV5-1 and J usage is TRBJ2-3; 7 nucleotides match TRBD1. Losses at the gene ends were 0 bases for V and 3 bases for J; bases not matched to a gene: 10. This CDR3 has 17 amino acids. CDR1 is SGHRS, CDR2 YFSETQ, per germline. Here the CDR3 reads CASSLALQGLITDTQYF. CDR3 coding DNA: TGCGCCAGCAGCTTGGCCCTACAGGGGCTTATAACAGATACGCAGTATTTT.

The CDR3 loop is CASNGLAGRSEQFF. CDR3 in DNA: TGTGCCAGCAATGGGCTAGCGGGGAGGAGTGAGCAGTTCTTC. The chain links TRBV2 to TRBJ2-1; TRBD2 matches at 9 bases. CDR1 SNHLY and CDR2 FYNNEI come from the germline V gene. The CDR3 consists of 14 residues. With 7 bases clipped from V and 9 bases from J, the junction kept 10 bases outside the gene matches.

The V call is TRBV5-1, the J call TRBJ2-1; 15 bases line up with TRBD2. This CDR3 has 20 amino acids. The V and J ends lost 4 bases and 0 bases, in that order; junction bases with no gene match: 11. Germline loops: CDR1 SGHRS, CDR2 YFSETQ. As DNA, the CDR3 is TGCGCCAGCAGCCCCACCCCGGGACTAGCGGGGGGCAGCTCCTACAATGAGCAGTTCTTC. This translates into CASSPTPGLAGGSSYNEQFF.

The chain is built from TRBV5-6 and TRBJ1-2; 7 nucleotides line up with TRBD1. V was pared by 0 bases and J by 3 bases, with 5 bases of the junction left unmatched. The CDR3 contains 15 residues. Germline values: CDR1 SGHDT, CDR2 YYEEEE. The CDR3 loop reads CASSLGAGGYYGYTF. CDR3 DNA sequence: TGTGCCAGCAGCTTGGGGGCAGGGGGATACTATGGCTACACCTTC.

About this clone itself: Other DNA sequences of this sample code for an identical CDR3. The rearrangement links TRBV4-3 to TRBJ2-7; no clear D. V was clipped by 0 bases and J by 2 bases, with 8 bases between them. There are 14 residues in the CDR3. Germline CDR1 LGHNA, CDR2 YSLEER. The CDR3 region has the DNA TGCGCCAGCAGCCAAGACAGAGGCCCCTACGAGCAGTACTTC. This translates into CASSQDRGPYEQYF.

Remarks on this clone: Other nucleotide sequences in the sample specify the same CDR3. The CDR3: CASSLRGTYEQYF. The CDR3 DNA follows: TGTGCCAGCAGCTTACGCGGGACCTACGAGCAGTACTTC. The chain couples TRBV7-8 to TRBJ2-7; D is perhaps TRBD2 (6 bases). CDR1 is SGHVS and CDR2 is FQNEAQ in the germline V gene. V was cut by 2 bases and J by 2 bases, with 7 bases left in between. The CDR3 runs 13 residues.

This rearrangement joins TRBV6-1 to TRBJ1-3; D is uncertain. Trimming took 8 bases from V and 0 from J, leaving 11 bases between them. Germline loops: CDR1 MNHNS, CDR2 SASEGT. The CDR3 runs to 14 residues. CDR3: CASVEWSSGNTIYF. Written as DNA, the CDR3 is TGTGCCAGCGTTGAGTGGAGCTCTGGAAACACCATATATTTT.

The chain carries TRBV6-1 and TRBJ1-5; D gene uncertain. Germline CDR1 and CDR2: MNHNS and SASEGT. The length of the CDR3 is 15 residues. Trimming stripped 6 bases from V and 5 bases from J, with 17 bases between. The CDR3 is CASRDVGGGDQPQHF. CDR3 DNA sequence: TGTGCCAGCAGGGACGTCGGCGGCGGGGATCAGCCCCAGCATTTT.

V gene TRBV13 combines with J gene TRBJ1-1; the D gene is possibly TRBD1 (6 bases). Germline V gene sequence: CDR1 PRHDT, CDR2 FYEKMQ (reference sequence). The CDR3 covers 14 residues. V lost 0 bases and J lost 6, with 11 bases in between. CDR3 loop: CASSLGGASAEAFF. DNA for the CDR3: TGTGCCAGCAGCTTAGGGGGGGCGAGCGCTGAAGCTTTCTTT. Combining the CDR3 with reference TRBV13 and TRBJ1-1 gives the whole variable domain AAGVIQSPRHLIKEKRETATLKCYPIPRHDTVYWYQQGPGQDPQFLISFYEKMQSDKGSIPDRFSAQQFSDYHSELNMSSLELGDSALYFCASSLGGASAEAFFGQGTRLTVV.

V usage is TRBV28 and J usage is TRBJ1-5, with a weak D call TRBD1 (6 bases). V was pared by 5 bases and J by 5 bases, with 19 bases between. Per the germline V gene, CDR1 is MDHEN and CDR2 is SYDVKM. The CDR3 extends over 16 amino acids. DNA of the CDR3: TGTGCCAGCAGTGGGATACAGGGCACTAGAGATCAGCCCCAGCATTTT. Amino acid sequence: CASSGIQGTRDQPQHF. The variable domain in full, with the rest retrieved from reference TRBV28 and TRBJ1-5, is DVKVTQSSRYLVKRTGEKVFLECVQDMDHENMFWYRQDPGLGLRLIYFSYDVKMKEKGDIPEGYSVSREKKERFSLILESASTNQTSMYLCASSGIQGTRDQPQHFGDGTRLSIL.

A single count supports this clone. The V gene is TRBV11-2, the J gene TRBJ1-6; D unresolved. This CDR3 comprises 17 residues. Germline V lookup: CDR1 SGHAT, CDR2 FQNNGV. V shed 1 base and J shed 8 bases, with 18 bases lying between them. The CDR3 loop reads CASSLGDRNPEDSPLHF. CDR3 DNA sequence: TGTGCCAGCAGCTTAGGCGATCGGAATCCGGAGGATTCACCCCTCCACTTT.